The present T cell receptor (beta chain) was sequenced within a study of beta chain features in type 1 diabetes. CDR3 size: 14 residues. Per the germline V gene, CDR1 is SGHNT and CDR2 is YYREEE (reference sequence). V was cut by 1 base and J by 1 base, with 5 bases left in between. Study-level points and caveats: When Type 1 diabetes patients were examined, their TCRB CDR3s proved moderately but significantly shorter in all four CD4+ subsets.

Expressed TCRB transcripts were sequenced because the entire RNA isolate underwent reverse transcription. This table comes from immunoSEQ multiplex PCR, and its TCRdb copy is limited to in-frame clones, with some not included. The data show under 350,000 clones, about 13% seen once. Remarks on this clone: Its target is unknown. Other DNA sequences within the sample encode an identical CDR3.

The TCR was taken from a young man with type 1 diabetes. This chain links TRBV5-4 with TRBJ2-2; D call uncertain. Sequencing was carried out using naive CD4+ T cells from blood. This chain's CDR3 is CASSLSQNTGELFF. As DNA, the CDR3 is TGTGCCAGCAGCTTGTCCCAGAACACCGGGGAGCTGTTTTTT.